This T cell receptor beta chain originates from a study of CD8+ T cells in alopecia areata. Whole-study context: A regimen of oral tofacitinib, 5 to 10 mg twice daily, was given to treated patients. Broader study findings: Lesional scalp, especially alopecia totalis/universalis, showed higher clonality than normal scalp.

RNA, once extracted, was reverse transcribed into cDNA for use as the sequencing template. Produced via immunoSEQ multiplex PCR; TCRdb's table is partial and in-frame only. The sample has a few hundred thousand clones; roughly two thirds are singletons. Remarks on this clone: What it binds is unknown.

V lost 2 bases, J lost 1 base, and 10 bases lay in between. Germline values: CDR1 SEHNR, CDR2 FQNEAQ (reference sequence). The CDR3 totals 15 residues. This TCR came from a human donor with alopecia areata. V is TRBV7-9 and J is TRBJ2-3; maybe TRBD2 (5 bases). Sequenced here: CD4+ T cells sorted from blood, sampled at week 0. The chain's CDR3 is CASSLLGAGTDTQYF. CDR3 coding DNA: TGTGCCAGCAGCTTACTAGGAGCGGGCACAGATACGCAGTATTTT.